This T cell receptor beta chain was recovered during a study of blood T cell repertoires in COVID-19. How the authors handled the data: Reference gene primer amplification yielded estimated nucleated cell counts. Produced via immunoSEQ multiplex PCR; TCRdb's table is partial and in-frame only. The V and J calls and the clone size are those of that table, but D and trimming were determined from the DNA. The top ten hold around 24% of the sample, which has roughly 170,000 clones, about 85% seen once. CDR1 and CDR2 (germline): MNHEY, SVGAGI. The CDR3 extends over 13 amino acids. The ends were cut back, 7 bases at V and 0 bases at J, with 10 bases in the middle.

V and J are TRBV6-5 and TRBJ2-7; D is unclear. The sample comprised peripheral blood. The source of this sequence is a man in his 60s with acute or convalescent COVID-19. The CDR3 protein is CASKTESSYEQYV. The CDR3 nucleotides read TGTGCCAGCAAGACGGAGAGCTCCTACGAGCAGTACGTC.